The present T cell receptor beta chain was sequenced within a study of regulatory T cells in long-lasting Graves disease. Through Arm-PCR of CDR3 regions and iRepertoire HTBI primers, TCR beta libraries were built. TCRdb re-derived calls from the multiplex PCR reads in MiXCR, one entry per CDR3 protein. The sample holds roughly 420,000 distinct CDR3 sequences; 15% to 20% are singletons and the top ten take 23%. This clonotype was found many times. The time point here: newly diagnosed GD, antithyroid drugs for less than 3 months. PBMCs provided the RNA from which the TCR library was made. This CDR3 contains 13 residues. The V gene's germline CDR1 is SGHTA and CDR2 FQGNSA. V lost 5 bases to trimming and J lost 3 bases, with 11 bases between them. The same sample was also studied in work on T cells in Graves' hyperthyroidism and ophthalmopathy. That paper notes: The blood repertoire included most of the expanded thyroid clonotypes above 0.001.

The rearrangement uses TRBV7-2 and TRBJ2-7, with TRBD1 as a possible D gene (6 bases). This clonotype was obtained from a woman between 18 and 29 years old with Graves disease. Sequenced material: peripheral blood mononuclear cells (PBMCs), taken at new diagnosis, from a patient treated with antithyroid drugs. CDR3 DNA: TGTGCCAGCAGCAGCCCGGACAGCTACGAGCAGTACTTC. Protein sequence: CASSSPDSYEQYF.